The 26 T cell receptor beta chains reported below all come from one sample, sequenced in a study of beta chain features in type 1 diabetes. The isolated RNA, all of it, was reverse transcribed, so expressed TCRB transcripts were what got sequenced. Libraries were prepared by immunoSEQ multiplex PCR; TCRdb keeps only in-frame clonotypes and omits some of them. Of fewer than 900,000 clones in the sample, roughly a sixth were seen once. Material: naive CD4+ T cells from blood. These receptors were collected from a young woman in good health.

CDR3 protein: CASSTHDTGTYEQYF. CDR3 nucleotides: TGTGCCAGCAGCACCCACGACACAGGGACCTACGAGCAGTACTTC. The chain combines TRBV11-2 with TRBJ2-7; the D gene is possibly TRBD1 (6 bases). CDR3 length: 15 residues. Per the germline V gene, CDR1 is SGHAT and CDR2 is FQNNGV. Trimming removed 5 bases from V and 2 bases from J, with 16 bases in between.

The rearrangement uses TRBV6-5 and TRBJ2-7; D may be TRBD2 (6 bases). V lost 5 bases and J lost 6, with 20 bases in between. This CDR3 spans 15 amino acids. Germline CDR1 reads MNHEY; CDR2 reads SVGAGI. CDR3 loop: CASSGRNSGGREQYF. CDR3 coding DNA: TGTGCCAGCAGTGGAAGAAATAGCGGAGGTCGCGAGCAGTACTTC.

The chain employs TRBV27 and TRBJ2-5; TRBD2 is a possible D gene (6 bases). Gene TRBJ2-7 matches the end of the DNA better, so the J call may be wrong. Germline CDR1 MNHEY, CDR2 SMNVEV (reference sequence). This CDR3 is built from 15 residues. The CDR3 reads CASPHLRGPHYEQYF. In DNA form, the CDR3 reads TGTGCCAGCCCTCACCTGCGGGGACCTCACTACGAGCAGTACTTC.

This chain connects TRBV9 to TRBJ2-6; no reliable D call. Germline assignment: CDR1 SGDLS and CDR2 YYNGEE. The CDR3 runs 16 residues. V was pared by 0 bases and J by 0 bases, with 7 bases between. CDR3 residues: CASSVGVTSGANVLTF. The CDR3 DNA reads TGTGCCAGCAGCGTAGGAGTTACCTCTGGGGCCAACGTCCTGACTTTC.

V usage is TRBV19 and J usage is TRBJ2-2; 14 positions match TRBD2. Unmatched junction bases numbered 3, after V lost 9 bases and J lost 6 bases. Germline CDR1 is LNHDA and CDR2 is SQIVND (reference sequence). The CDR3 extends over 14 amino acids. Here the CDR3 DNA reads TGTGCCAGCGGGGGACTAGCGGGAGCCGGGGAGCTGTTTTTT. Its translation is CASGGLAGAGELFF.

This chain joins TRBV10-3 and TRBJ2-2; D is unresolved. Germline values: CDR1 ENHRY, CDR2 SYGVKD. V gave up 3 bases and J gave up 10 bases, with 6 bases separating them. CDR3 length: 11 amino acids. The CDR3 reads CAISDFQELFF. For the CDR3, the DNA is TGTGCCATCAGTGATTTTCAGGAGCTGTTTTTT.

This clone occurred a few times. J is TRBJ2-4 and V is TRBV6-4; 11 nucleotides align to TRBD2. Per germline, CDR1 MRHNA and CDR2 SNTAGT. The CDR3 is 15 amino acids. J gave up 3 bases and V 6 bases, and 4 bases lay outside the gene matches. The CDR3 spells CASRTSGTDKNIQYF. For the CDR3, the DNA is TGTGCCAGCAGGACTAGCGGGACTGACAAAAACATTCAGTACTTC.

CDR3 DNA sequence: TGTGCCAGCAGTTCCACGACCCGGGACAGGTATACCTACGAGCAGTACTTC. As protein: CASSSTTRDRYTYEQYF. This chain links TRBV28 with TRBJ2-7; 8 bases are shared with TRBD1. The CDR3 contains 17 residues. J lost 2 bases, V lost 4 bases, and 13 bases had no gene match. In germline, CDR1 is MDHEN, CDR2 SYDVKM.

The chain recombines TRBV4-2 with TRBJ1-2; D is ambiguous. This CDR3 is 15 amino acids long. Trimming pared 0 bases from V and 1 base from J, leaving 9 bases between. Germline loops: CDR1 LGHNA, CDR2 YNFKEQ. CDR3 bases: TGTGCCAGCAGCCAAGATGGTGCCCTTAACTATGGCTACACCTTC. This codes for CASSQDGALNYGYTF.

The chain recombines TRBV4-1 with TRBJ2-5, with unresolved D. Trimming removed 1 base at V and 0 bases at J, with 9 bases between. From germline, CDR1 is MGHRA and CDR2 YSYEKL. This CDR3 spans 15 amino acids. This chain's CDR3 is CASSQGGLDQETQYF. CDR3 nucleotide sequence: TGCGCCAGCAGCCAAGGGGGATTGGACCAAGAGACCCAGTACTTC.

In its sample, this clone was seen a few times. This chain links TRBV7-3 with TRBJ2-3; 7 nucleotides align to TRBD1. CDR3 size: 17 residues. Trimming at V came to 6 bases and at J to 2 bases, leaving 14 bases not matched to a gene. Germline CDR1 reads SGHTA; CDR2 reads FQGTGA. CDR3 amino acids: CASRQIRQGQVTDTQYF. In DNA, the CDR3 is TGTGCCAGCAGGCAAATCAGACAGGGACAAGTCACAGATACGCAGTATTTT.

This clone was picked up a small number of times. The CDR3 nucleotides read TGTGCCAGCAGCGTGGGGACCGCAAAAGGGGGCTACACCTTC. This codes for CASSVGTAKGGYTF. This chain links TRBV14 with TRBJ1-2; tentatively, D is TRBD1 (5 bases). V lost 5 bases and J lost 8, with 18 bases in between. The germline CDR1 and CDR2 sequences are SGHDN and FVKESK. The CDR3 sequence is 14 residues long.

The rearrangement joins TRBV5-4 to TRBJ2-3; 8 positions match TRBD1. CDR3 length: 15 residues. CDR1 is SGHNT, CDR2 YYREEE, per germline (reference sequence). J lost 4 bases, V lost 5 bases, and 9 bases had no gene match. The CDR3 bases are TGTGCCAGCAGTCCGAGACAGGGGAAGTCAGATACGCAGTATTTT. It specifies CASSPRQGKSDTQYF.

V is TRBV9 and J is TRBJ2-7, with TRBD2 matching over 9 bases. This CDR3 contains 15 residues. Germline lookup yields CDR1 SGDLS and CDR2 YYNGEE. V lost 4 bases, J lost 2 bases, and 7 bases stayed unmatched. In DNA form, the CDR3 reads TGTGCCAGCAGCCCAGCTAGCGGGAAGACCTACGAGCAGTACTTC. Its protein is CASSPASGKTYEQYF.

This clone was observed a few times. This chain uses TRBV7-9 with TRBJ2-7; D unresolved. The V end lost 3 bases, the J end lost 2 bases, and 5 bases lay between the germline ends. The CDR3 spans 12 residues. Germline V CDR1 and CDR2: SEHNR, FQNEAQ (reference sequence). CDR3: CASSFIAYEQYF. The CDR3 DNA is TGTGCCAGCAGCTTTATTGCCTACGAGCAGTACTTC. Full variable domain (outside the CDR3, taken from reference TRBV7-9 and TRBJ2-7): DTGVSQNPRHKITKRGQNVTFRCDPISEHNRLYWYRQTLGQGPEFLTYFQNEAQLEKSRLLSDRFSAERPKGSFSTLEIQRTEQGDSAMYLCASSFIAYEQYFGPGTRLTVT.

In its sample, this clone was seen a few times. The chain couples TRBV7-8 to TRBJ1-1; TRBD1 aligns across 8 bases. The CDR3 extends over 17 amino acids. Per the germline V gene, CDR1 is SGHVS and CDR2 is FQNEAQ. Losses at the gene ends were 1 base for V and 0 bases for J; bases not matched to a gene: 7. The CDR3 DNA reads TGTGCCAGCAGCTTAGTAGTTCCAGGGGGCGTGAACACTGAAGCTTTCTTT. This sequence encodes CASSLVVPGGVNTEAFF.

V and J are TRBV7-9 and TRBJ2-3; D not resolved. The CDR3 length is 15 residues. V lost 3 bases and J 3 bases, leaving 13 bases between the germline ends. Germline CDR1 and CDR2: SEHNR and FQNEAQ (reference sequence). The CDR3 protein is CASSFSAALTDTQYF. CDR3 coding DNA: TGTGCCAGCAGCTTTTCGGCGGCTCTGACAGATACGCAGTATTTT.

The CDR3 sequence is CASSKTGEFRETQYF. The DNA of the CDR3 is TGTGCCAGCAGCAAAACAGGGGAATTTCGAGAGACCCAGTACTTC. The genes are TRBV14 and TRBJ2-5, with 7 nucleotides matching TRBD1. CDR1 and CDR2 (germline): SGHDN, FVKESK. V was pared by 5 bases and J by 4 bases, with 10 bases of the junction left unmatched. CDR3 length equals 15 residues.

V usage is TRBV13 and J usage is TRBJ2-1, with TRBD2 matching over 7 bases. The J segment lost 8 bases and the V segment lost 6 bases, leaving 4 bases of the junction unmatched. The CDR3 covers 12 residues. CDR1 PRHDT and CDR2 FYEKMQ come from the germline V gene (reference sequence). CDR3: CASSFRGDEQFF. The CDR3 nucleotides read TGTGCCAGCAGTTTTCGGGGGGATGAGCAGTTCTTC.

This clone has more than one count but fewer than ten. The chain carries TRBV7-9 and TRBJ2-5; D unresolved. Germline V gene lookup returns CDR1 SEHNR and CDR2 FQNEAQ (reference sequence). The CDR3 is 14 amino acids. Trimming shortened V by 1 base and J by 5 bases, and 11 bases separated the two germline ends. The CDR3 DNA follows: TGTGCCAGCAGCTTAGTCCACCGCTGGGAGACCCAGTACTTC. This codes for CASSLVHRWETQYF.

This clone was recorded a few times. This chain links TRBV7-9 with TRBJ2-7; a possible D gene is TRBD1 (5 bases). The CDR3 consists of 13 residues. The V end was cut by 4 bases, the J end by 4 bases, with 11 bases between. The V gene's germline CDR1 is SEHNR and CDR2 FQNEAQ (reference sequence). The CDR3, as DNA: TGTGCCAGCAGCTCCGGACAACCTTACGAGCAGTACTTC. Translated: CASSSGQPYEQYF.

The CDR3 sequence is CASSMGDTGELFF. The CDR3 DNA reads TGTGCCAGCAGTATGGGTGATACCGGGGAGCTGTTTTTT. The rearrangement uses TRBV2 and TRBJ2-2; D is unclear. Trimming pared 5 bases from V and 5 bases from J, leaving 9 bases between. CDR3 length: 13 residues. Germline-derived CDR1 and CDR2 are SNHLY and FYNNEI.

The rearrangement joins TRBV7-2 to TRBJ2-5; the D gene is possibly TRBD2 (6 bases). The CDR3 totals 13 residues. Trimming removed 5 bases at V and 2 bases at J, with 9 bases between. The germline V gene encodes CDR1 SGHTA and CDR2 FQGNSA. Written as DNA, the CDR3 is TGTGCCAGCAGCCCGGGGGTACAAGAGACCCAGTACTTC. Amino acid sequence: CASSPGVQETQYF. Variable domain in full (rest from reference TRBV7-2 and TRBJ2-5): GAGVSQSPSNKVTEKGKDVELRCDPISGHTALYWYRQSLGQGLEFLIYFQGNSAPDKSGLPSDRFSAERTGGSVSTLTIQRTQQEDSAVYLCASSPGVQETQYFGPGTRLLVL.

V gene TRBV11-2 combines with J gene TRBJ2-1; D ambiguous. V shed 1 base and J shed 5 bases, with 12 bases lying between them. The CDR3 consists of 15 residues. Germline V gene lookup returns CDR1 SGHAT and CDR2 FQNNGV. The CDR3 bases are TGTGCCAGCAGCTTAGTCTCGCGGCAGAACAATGAGCAGTTCTTC. Protein: CASSLVSRQNNEQFF.

In this sample, this clone turned up a few times. The chain links TRBV5-8 to TRBJ2-5, with TRBD1 as a possible D gene (6 bases). CDR3 length: 13 residues. The germline gives CDR1 SGHTS, CDR2 YDEGEE. The germline V and J ends were trimmed by 0 bases and 4 bases, with 7 bases remaining between them. CDR3 in amino acids: CASSLGTVETQYF. The CDR3 region has the DNA TGTGCCAGCAGCTTGGGGACAGTAGAGACCCAGTACTTC.

In DNA, the CDR3 is TGTGCCAGCAGTGAAATGGGGGTTCACGAGCAGTACTTC. It yields the protein CASSEMGVHEQYF. This chain links TRBV6-1 with TRBJ2-7, with D perhaps given as TRBD1 or TRBD2 (5 bases each). Trimming cost V 2 bases and J 5 bases, with 10 bases left between them. The germline CDR1 and CDR2 sequences are MNHNS and SASEGT. The CDR3 has 13 amino acids.